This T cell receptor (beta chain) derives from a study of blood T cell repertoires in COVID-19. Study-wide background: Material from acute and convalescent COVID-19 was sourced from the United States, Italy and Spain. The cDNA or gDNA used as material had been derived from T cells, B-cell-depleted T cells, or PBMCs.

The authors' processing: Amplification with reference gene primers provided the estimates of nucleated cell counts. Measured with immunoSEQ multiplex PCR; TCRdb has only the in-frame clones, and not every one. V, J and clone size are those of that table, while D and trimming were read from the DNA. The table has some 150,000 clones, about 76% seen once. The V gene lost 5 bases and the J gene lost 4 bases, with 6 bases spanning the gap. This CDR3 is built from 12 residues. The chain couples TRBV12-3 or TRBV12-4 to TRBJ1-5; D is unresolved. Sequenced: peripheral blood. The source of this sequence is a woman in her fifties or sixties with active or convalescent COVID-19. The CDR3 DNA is TGTGCCAGCAGTGGACTGAATCAGCCCCAGCATTTT. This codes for CASSGLNQPQHF.